The 13 T cell receptor beta chains in this list originate from one sample, sequenced in a study of PD-1 blockade in classical Hodgkin lymphoma. The time point was: newly diagnosed, previously untreated cHL patient sample. Measured with immunoSEQ multiplex PCR; TCRdb has only the in-frame clones, and not every one. The data show about 46,000 clones, with under 95% seen just once and roughly 5.3% held by the top ten. Sequences were obtained from peripheral blood mononuclear cells (PBMCs). These receptors all stem from a human donor with classical Hodgkin lymphoma.

The chain joins TRBV6-5 to TRBJ1-2, with no clear D. V lost 2 bases and J 4 bases, leaving 8 bases between the germline ends. The germline CDR1 and CDR2 sequences are MNHEY and SVGAGI. The CDR3 runs 13 residues. The CDR3 loop reads CASSYGPFYGYTF. CDR3 nucleotides: TGTGCCAGCAGTTACGGTCCCTTCTATGGCTACACCTTC.

CDR3 nucleotide sequence: TGCAGCGTTGAGCCTGACAGGGGGCTTAACTATGGCTACACCTTC. Residues: CSVEPDRGLNYGYTF. V gene TRBV29-1 combines with J gene TRBJ1-2; 10 bases align to TRBD1. CDR3 length equals 15 residues. V lost 3 bases, J lost 1 base, and 5 bases stayed unmatched. The germline gives CDR1 SQVTM, CDR2 ANQGSEA.

This chain's CDR3 is CASSETIRGYTF. For the CDR3, the DNA is TGTGCCAGCAGTGAAACAATCCGGGGCTACACCTTC. This chain joins TRBV6-1 and TRBJ1-2; D is uncertain. The V end was cut by 2 bases, the J end by 8 bases, with 9 bases between. The CDR3 is 12 amino acids. Per the germline V gene, CDR1 is MNHNS and CDR2 is SASEGT.

The chain recombines TRBV15 with TRBJ1-5; no clear D. The CDR3 has 13 residues. Germline lookup yields CDR1 LNHNV and CDR2 YYDKDF (reference sequence). Deletions cut 2 bases from V and 7 bases from J, with 9 bases between. CDR3 in DNA: TGTGCCACCAGCAGACTTCCCGCCCAGCCCCAGCATTTT. This codes for CATSRLPAQPQHF.

The chain uses TRBV11-2 and TRBJ2-1; D is unclear. Germline CDR1 SGHAT, CDR2 FQNNGV. Trimming removed 6 bases from V and 1 base from J, with 10 bases in between. The CDR3 runs to 14 residues. The chain's CDR3 is CASRVDESYNEQFF. CDR3 bases: TGTGCCAGCAGGGTTGACGAGTCCTACAATGAGCAGTTCTTC.

The chain employs TRBV21-1 and TRBJ2-1; TRBD2 is the table's D call and was not checked against the DNA. TRBV21-1 is shown as a pseudogene. The CDR3 extends over 15 amino acids. The CDR3 region is CASSPVAASYNEQFF. CDR3 nucleotide sequence: TGTGCCAGCTCTCCCGTAGCGGCTTCCTACAATGAGCAGTTCTTC.

The gene calls are TRBV19 and TRBJ2-5; 7 nucleotides match TRBD1. CDR3 length equals 13 residues. Germline values: CDR1 LNHDA, CDR2 SQIVND (reference sequence). Unmatched junction bases numbered 2, after V lost 3 bases and J lost 4 bases. CDR3 nucleotide sequence: TGTGCCAGTAGTATGAACAGGGGAGAGACCCAGTACTTC. Translating it yields CASSMNRGETQYF.

This chain uses TRBV19 with TRBJ1-3, with D unresolved. Germline lookup yields CDR1 LNHDA and CDR2 SQIVND (reference sequence). V lost 1 base, J lost 0 bases, and 10 bases lay in between. The CDR3 consists of 16 residues. The CDR3 loop is CASSIGKSGSGNTIYF. DNA of the CDR3: TGTGCCAGTAGTATAGGGAAGAGTGGCTCTGGAAACACCATATATTTT.

J is TRBJ2-3 and V is TRBV27, with unresolved D. Trimming took off 2 bases at V and 0 bases at J, with 12 bases between the two ends. Germline V gene sequence: CDR1 MNHEY, CDR2 SMNVEV (reference sequence). CDR3 length: 16 residues. The chain's CDR3 is CASSLKGLSSTDTQYF. The CDR3 DNA follows: TGTGCCAGCAGTTTAAAGGGTCTCTCTAGCACAGATACGCAGTATTTT.

The chain employs TRBV19 and TRBJ1-4; 7 positions agree with TRBD1. The CDR3 covers 16 residues. Looked up from germline, CDR1 is LNHDA and CDR2 is SQIVND (reference sequence). Trimming cost V 5 bases and J 4 bases; bases outside gene matches: 10. Here the CDR3 reads CASSSPGQTLNEKLFF. CDR3 sequence (DNA): TGTGCCAGTAGTTCGCCGGGACAGACCCTTAATGAAAAACTGTTTTTT.

The J gene is TRBJ2-5, the V gene TRBV7-2; D perhaps matches TRBD2 (6 bases). The V end was cut by 5 bases, the J end by 2 bases, with 12 bases between. Germline CDR1 is SGHTA and CDR2 is FQGNSA. This CDR3 contains 14 residues. The CDR3: CASSPRDFQETQYF. The CDR3 coding sequence is TGTGCCAGCAGCCCTCGGGACTTTCAAGAGACCCAGTACTTC.

The gene calls are TRBV2 and TRBJ2-1, with D maybe TRBD2 (6 bases). The CDR3 is made up of 14 amino acids. Looked up from germline, CDR1 is SNHLY and CDR2 is FYNNEI. The V end was cut by 8 bases, the J end by 10 bases, with 21 bases between. The CDR3 DNA follows: TGTGCCAGCGCTATAGCGGACCTTGGAGAGGAGCAGTTCTTC. The encoded protein is CASAIADLGEEQFF.

The rearrangement links TRBV2 to TRBJ1-5, with D unresolved. V lost 5 bases, J lost 0 bases, and 14 bases lay in between. In germline, CDR1 is SNHLY, CDR2 FYNNEI. The CDR3 extends over 16 amino acids. CDR3 protein: CASSPMTAPSNQPQHF. As DNA, the CDR3 is TGTGCCAGCAGTCCCATGACCGCGCCTAGCAATCAGCCCCAGCATTTT.